Reported below is one TCR beta chain. The CDR3 has 16 amino acids. The germline V gene has CDR1 SGHTA and CDR2 FQGNSA. Trimming removed 5 bases from V and 6 bases from J; junction bases left unmatched: 8. Measured with immunoSEQ multiplex PCR; TCRdb has only the in-frame clones, and not every one. The sample contains 45,000 to 60,000 clones, 80% to 90% of which appear only once. The entry originates in a study of blood T cell repertoires in COVID-19. The overall study: The analysed material was cDNA or gDNA that came from T cells, B-cell-depleted T cells, or PBMCs.

The chain is built from TRBV7-2 and TRBJ2-2, with TRBD1 identical over 11 bases. The sequenced sample was peripheral blood. The clonotype originates from a woman of 80 years or more with acute or convalescent COVID-19. The CDR3: CASSPRTGGLPGELFF. As DNA, the CDR3 is TGTGCCAGCAGCCCGAGGACAGGGGGCCTTCCCGGGGAGCTGTTTTTT.